The following is a T cell receptor beta chain sequence with its context. These data originate in a study of blood T cell repertoires in COVID-19. Study context: Samples taken during acute and convalescent COVID-19 were collected in the United States, Italy and Spain.

This CDR3 comprises 11 residues. Germline assignment: CDR1 SNHLY and CDR2 FYNNEI. Trimming cost V 6 bases and J 8 bases, with 9 bases left between them. In the study's own analysis: Researchers report that nucleated cell counts were estimated from reference gene primer amplification. Only in-frame clones appear in the TCRdb table, and some are missing; sequencing was by immunoSEQ multiplex PCR. V and J calls and clone size are given by that table; D and trimming were obtained from the DNA. This table has about 39,000 clones, approximately 80% appearing once. Sequencing input: peripheral blood. This sequence joins TRBV2 and TRBJ2-3, with TRBD1 as a possible D gene (6 bases). The receptor comes from a human donor in a cohort sampled during active or convalescent COVID-19. The donor label of this sample is uncertain. The CDR3 nucleotides are TGTGCCAGCAGCACAGGGAGTACGCAGTATTTT. Encoded protein: CASSTGSTQYF. Combining the CDR3 with reference TRBV2 and TRBJ2-3 gives the whole variable domain EPEVTQTPSHQVTQMGQEVILRCVPISNHLYFYWYRQILGQKVEFLVSFYNNEISEKSEIFDDQFSVERPDGSNFTLKIRSTKLEDSAMYFCASSTGSTQYFGPGTRLTVL.